This TCR beta chain was sequenced in a study of long-term antiretroviral therapy in people with HIV. Study background: A decade or so separates the oldest specimens from the later 2015 immediate-ART recommendation.

Notes on this clone: Its specificity is not known.

Trimming pared 6 bases from V and 7 bases from J, leaving 15 bases between. The CDR3 spans 13 residues. Germline V gene data show CDR1 as SNHLY and CDR2 as FYNNEI. A v3.0 immunoSEQ assay was performed at survey level. The table came from immunoSEQ multiplex PCR; TCRdb's copy has only in-frame clones and leaves some out. The sample consists of about 14,000 clones, around 80% of them appearing once. Study-wide results and caveats: Within the repertoire, clones expanded before ART were dominant at all time points.

This TCR was sampled from a man aged 35 to 55 with HIV. Sample: unsorted PBMCs, taken 1.3 years before starting antiretroviral therapy. The chain is built from TRBV2 and TRBJ1-2; tentative D call: TRBD1 (6 bases). CDR3 region: CASSPQGRSGYTF. For the CDR3, the DNA is TGTGCCAGCAGCCCACAGGGTAGAAGTGGCTACACCTTC.